This is a list of T cell receptor beta chains from one sample in a study of shared clonotypes between healthy human individuals. Sequencing used immunoSEQ multiplex PCR; TCRdb keeps in-frame clones, though not all of them. The profile shows millions of clones, about 92% of them singletons. Sequenced sample: naive CD4+ T cells sorted from blood. The receptor set was obtained from a man aged 18 to 30 in good health. The CDR3 runs from the conserved cysteine through the conserved F or W. The order of the fields is CDR3 length, D gene, clone size, J gene, V gene, CDR3 protein, CDR3 DNA. D genes are given only for firm matches. Clone size is given for some rows only: seen once, a few or many times, or a class if the clone is expanded.

>15|NA|NA|TRBJ2-5|TRBV11-3
CASSLTYSAQETQYF
TGTGCCAGCAGCTTAACCTATAGCGCCCAAGAGACCCAGTACTTC
>15|NA|NA|TRBJ1-6|TRBV6-6
CASSTTDSYNSPLHF
TGTGCCAGCAGTACGACCGACTCCTATAATTCACCCCTCCACTTT
>10|NA|once|TRBJ2-7|TRBV23-1
CASGTYEQYF
TGCGCCAGCGGCACCTACGAGCAGTACTTC
>16|TRBD2|NA|TRBJ2-5|TRBV9
CASSVDGSGIEETQYF
TGTGCCAGCAGCGTAGACGGTAGCGGGATCGAGGAGACCCAGTACTTC
>13|NA|NA|TRBJ2-3|TRBV5-1
CASSLGTTDTQYF
TGCGCCAGCAGCTTGGGAACAACAGATACGCAGTATTTT
>11|NA|NA|TRBJ1-1|TRBV20-1
CSAPQHTEAFF
TGCAGTGCTCCACAGCACACTGAAGCTTTCTTT
>15|TRBD1|few|TRBJ1-5|TRBV5-6
CASSSGTGDNQPQHF
TGTGCCAGCAGCTCCGGGACAGGGGACAATCAGCCCCAGCATTTT
>13|NA|NA|TRBJ2-3|TRBV21-1
CASRGQCTDTQYF
TGTGCCAGCAGGGGACAATGCACAGATACGCAGTATTTT
>16|TRBD2|NA|TRBJ2-3|TRBV18
CASSPAAGGRTDTQYF
TGTGCCAGCTCACCAGCAGCGGGAGGGCGCACAGATACGCAGTATTTT
>14|NA|NA|TRBJ1-2|TRBV4-1
CASSQWEGRYGYTF
TGCGCCAGCAGCCAGTGGGAGGGCAGATATGGCTACACCTTC
>15|TRBD1|NA|TRBJ2-5|TRBV5-1
CASSSRQGVGETQYF
TGCGCCAGCAGCTCCAGACAGGGGGTGGGAGAGACCCAGTACTTC
>14|NA|NA|TRBJ1-5|TRBV6-1
CASSDAGANQPQHF
TGTGCCAGCAGTGACGCAGGGGCTAATCAGCCCCAGCATTTT
>15|TRBD2|NA|TRBJ2-1|TRBV25-1
CASSEGLAAGNEQFF
TGTGCCAGCAGTGAGGGACTAGCAGCAGGCAATGAGCAGTTCTTC
>15|NA|NA|TRBJ2-3|TRBV19
CASSISGPATDTQYF
TGTGCCAGTAGTATTTCAGGACCTGCAACAGATACGCAGTATTTT
>13|NA|NA|TRBJ2-3|TRBV7-9
CASSLAPADTQYF
TGTGCCAGCAGCTTAGCTCCAGCGGATACGCAGTATTTT
>12|NA|few|TRBJ1-1|TRBV29-1
CSVARASTEAFF
TGCAGCGTTGCCAGGGCGAGCACTGAAGCTTTCTTT
>13|TRBD1|few|TRBJ1-1|TRBV30
CAWTNTGEAEAFF
TGTGCCTGGACCAACACAGGGGAGGCTGAAGCTTTCTTT
>16|TRBD1|NA|TRBJ2-2|TRBV18
CASSPTGVMNTGELFF
TGTGCCAGCTCACCCACAGGGGTAATGAACACCGGGGAGCTGTTTTTT
>15|TRBD1|NA|TRBJ1-5|TRBV6-6
CASSYSTGGLQPQHF
TGTGCCAGCAGTTACTCGACAGGGGGCTTGCAGCCCCAGCATTTT
>13|TRBD2|NA|TRBJ2-1|TRBV2
CASNGLAPNEQFF
TGTGCCAGCAATGGACTAGCTCCGAATGAGCAGTTCTTC
>15|NA|NA|TRBJ2-5|TRBV6-6
CASSYPGGKQETQYF
TGTGCCAGCAGTTACCCGGGGGGCAAACAAGAGACCCAGTACTTC
>16|TRBD2|once|TRBJ2-2|TRBV7-2
CASSLLGLANTGELFF
TGTGCCAGCAGCCTTTTGGGACTAGCTAACACCGGGGAGCTGTTTTTT
>14|NA|NA|TRBJ1-3|TRBV6-5
CATRTDHSGNTIYF
TGTGCCACCCGGACGGACCACTCTGGAAACACCATATATTTT
>14|NA|NA|TRBJ2-2|TRBV30
CAWSEGVNTGELFF
TGTGCCTGGAGTGAAGGGGTAAACACCGGGGAGCTGTTTTTT
>17|TRBD1|NA|TRBJ1-3|TRBV18
CASSPLRDSVSGNTIYF
TGTGCCAGCTCACCCCTCCGGGACAGCGTCTCTGGAAACACCATATATTTT
>15|NA|NA|TRBJ1-2|TRBV2
CASSESPRGNYGYTF
TGTGCCAGCAGTGAATCCCCTAGAGGTAACTATGGCTACACCTTC
>16|NA|NA|TRBJ1-2|TRBV4-3
CASSQDRETPNYGYTF
TGCGCCAGCAGCCAAGACAGGGAGACTCCTAACTATGGCTACACCTTC
>11|NA|few|TRBJ1-1|TRBV20-1
CSARKGTEAFF
TGCAGTGCTAGAAAGGGCACTGAAGCTTTCTTT
>14|TRBD1|NA|TRBJ1-1|TRBV30
CAWRGQGRQTEAFF
TGTGCCTGGAGGGGACAGGGGCGCCAGACTGAAGCTTTCTTT
>17|NA|NA|TRBJ1-1|TRBV18
CASSPPIPGVLNTEAFF
TGTGCCAGCTCACCACCGATCCCAGGAGTTTTGAACACTGAAGCTTTCTTT
>18|TRBD1|once|TRBJ1-4|TRBV12-5
CASGLVGQGPSGIGELFF
TGTGCTAGTGGTTTGGTAGGACAGGGACCAAGCGGAATTGGAGAACTGTTTTTT
>14|NA|NA|TRBJ1-2|TRBV7-2
CASSSQGTGNGYTF
TGTGCCAGCAGCTCGCAGGGGACGGGCAATGGCTACACCTTC
>13|NA|NA|TRBJ2-5|TRBV10-3
CAIGDSSQETQYF
TGTGCCATCGGAGACAGTTCTCAAGAGACCCAGTACTTC
>17|NA|NA|TRBJ2-1|TRBV7-9
CATGTDFSGKVHNEQFF
TGTGCCACGGGGACAGATTTTAGCGGGAAGGTTCACAATGAGCAGTTCTTC
>14|NA|once|TRBJ1-6|TRBV6-1
CATAPGPINSPLHF
TGTGCCACTGCCCCGGGCCCGATAAATTCACCCCTCCACTTT
>13|NA|few|TRBJ1-1|TRBV29-1
CSVSTGSRTEAFF
TGCAGCGTAAGCACAGGGAGTCGAACTGAAGCTTTCTTT
>13|NA|NA|TRBJ1-6|TRBV30
CAWGGEYNSPLHF
TGTGCCTGGGGGGGGGAGTATAATTCACCCCTCCACTTT
>16|NA|NA|TRBJ1-2|TRBV2
CASSERDTFTNYGYTF
TGTGCCAGCAGTGAAAGGGATACATTCACTAACTATGGCTACACCTTC
>14|TRBD2|NA|TRBJ2-7|TRBV11-2
CASSLALAGVEQYF
TGTGCCAGCAGCTTAGCCCTAGCGGGAGTCGAGCAGTACTTC
>16|TRBD2|NA|TRBJ2-1|TRBV19
CASSTSSGSVYNEQFF
TGTGCCAGTAGTACCTCTAGCGGGAGTGTCTACAATGAGCAGTTCTTC
>13|NA|NA|TRBJ2-4|TRBV7-9
CASSSDEGDIQYF
TGTGCCAGCAGCTCGGACGAGGGAGACATTCAGTACTTC
>15|NA|NA|TRBJ2-7|TRBV18
CASSPPRGNSYEQYF
TGTGCCAGCTCACCACCTCGGGGGAATTCCTACGAGCAGTACTTC
>15|NA|once|TRBJ1-3|TRBV6-5
CASSYRGNSGNTIYF
TGTGCCAGCAGTTACAGGGGGAACTCTGGAAACACCATATATTTT